Shown below are 27 T cell receptor beta chains from a single sample sequenced in a study of T cells after yellow fever vaccination. TCRdb re-analysed the 5' RACE reads in MiXCR, keeping a single row per CDR3 protein. The sample consists of 300,000 to 350,000 distinct CDR3 sequences, 3% to 4.5% of them appearing once. The specimen comprised PBMCs, sampled 5 days after the yellow fever booster vaccination. The receptors originated from a man in his late teens or twenties who received the YFV17D yellow fever vaccine.

This chain connects TRBV20-1 to TRBJ2-5; 7 nucleotides align to TRBD2. Trimming removed 0 bases from V and 2 bases from J; junction bases left unmatched: 3. Germline V gene lookup returns CDR1 DFQATT and CDR2 SNEGSKA (reference sequence). The CDR3 contains 14 residues. The CDR3 protein is CSARDWGGQETQYF. The CDR3 DNA reads as TGCAGTGCTAGAGATTGGGGGGGGCAAGAGACCCAGTACTTC.

The chain employs TRBV5-6 and TRBJ2-5; the D gene is possibly TRBD1 (5 bases). The CDR3 covers 16 residues. Germline V gene data show CDR1 as SGHDT and CDR2 as YYEEEE. Trimming took off 4 bases at V and 5 bases at J, with 21 bases between the two ends. CDR3 sequence reads: CASSKPQGPLQETQYF. The CDR3 nucleotides are TGTGCCAGCAGCAAACCGCAGGGTCCCCTCCAGGAGACCCAGTACTTC.

This clonotype came up many times. The rearrangement uses TRBV25-1 and TRBJ2-3, with TRBD2 matching 9 bases. Trimming took 1 base from V and 1 from J; bases not matched to a gene: 0. This CDR3 comprises 15 residues. CDR1 is MGHDK, CDR2 SYGVNS, per germline. The CDR3 nucleotides read TGTGCCAGCAGTGAATTAGCGGGGGGCACAGATACGCAGTATTTT. This gives the protein CASSELAGGTDTQYF.

The table lists this clonotype with a few counts. This chain links TRBV29-1 with TRBJ1-2; no clear D gene. From germline, CDR1 is SQVTM and CDR2 ANQGSEA. CDR3 size: 17 residues. V lost 5 bases and J lost 2, with 24 bases in between. The CDR3 here is CSVLRVNGGRANYGYTF. The CDR3 region has the DNA TGCAGCGTTCTGCGTGTTAATGGAGGGCGCGCAAACTATGGCTACACCTTC. The full variable domain, rest sourced from reference TRBV29-1 and TRBJ1-2, is SAVISQKPSRDICQRGTSLTIQCQVDSQVTMMFWYRQQPGQSLTLIATANQGSEATYESGFVIDKFPISRPNLTFSTLTVSNMSPEDSSIYLCSVLRVNGGRANYGYTFGSGTRLTVV.

The V call is TRBV7-2, the J call TRBJ1-5; D not resolved. CDR3 length: 15 amino acids. Germline CDR1 and CDR2: SGHTA and FQGNSA. Trimming stripped 0 bases from V and 4 bases from J, with 10 bases between. DNA of the CDR3: TGTGCCAGCAGCTTAGCTTACGCAGCGAATCAGCCCCAGCATTTT. Amino acid sequence: CASSLAYAANQPQHF.

This clonotype was detected only a few times. The chain combines TRBV20-1 with TRBJ2-1; 9 bases fit TRBD2. Trimming cost V 6 bases and J 4 bases; bases outside gene matches: 7. The germline CDR1 and CDR2 sequences are DFQATT and SNEGSKA (reference sequence). CDR3 length equals 14 residues. In DNA form, the CDR3 reads TGCAGTGCCCAGAAGCTAGCGGGGTACAATGAGCAGTTCTTC. The encoded protein is CSAQKLAGYNEQFF.

Only a few counts were recorded for this clonotype. The chain recombines TRBV19 with TRBJ2-3; 9 nucleotides match TRBD2. The germline V gene encodes CDR1 LNHDA and CDR2 SQIVND (reference sequence). CDR3 size: 16 residues. After removal of 0 bases from V and 5 bases from J, the junction contained 6 bases not matched to a gene. CDR3 loop: CASSIDPAGGRDTQYF. CDR3 nucleotides: TGTGCCAGTAGTATAGACCCAGCGGGGGGCAGAGATACGCAGTATTTT.

The chain is built from TRBV6-2 or TRBV6-3 and TRBJ2-3; TRBD2 agrees at 7 bases. The length of the CDR3 is 16 residues. The V segment lost 8 bases and the J segment 4 bases; nucleotides outside the gene matches: 15. The germline CDR1 and CDR2 sequences are MNHEY and SVGEGT. This chain's CDR3 is CASSLRRGLPSDTQYF. In DNA form, the CDR3 reads TGTGCCAGCTCTTTGCGGCGGGGGTTACCATCAGATACGCAGTATTTT.

The chain employs TRBV6-4 and TRBJ2-3; D not resolved. This CDR3 has 14 amino acids. Trimming removed 2 bases from V and 2 bases from J, with 8 bases in between. Germline V lookup: CDR1 MRHNA, CDR2 SNTAGT. The CDR3 region has the DNA TGTGCCAGCAGTGACAGTTCCCCCACAGATACGCAGTATTTT. It is translated as CASSDSSPTDTQYF.

J is TRBJ1-2 and V is TRBV6-1, with D possibly being TRBD1 (6 bases). The CDR3 length is 15 residues. Germline V CDR1 and CDR2: MNHNS, SASEGT. Trimming removed 1 base from V and 4 bases from J, with 13 bases in between. The CDR3 here is CASSEEGTGSYGYTF. The CDR3 region has the DNA TGTGCCAGCAGTGAAGAGGGCACAGGGTCCTATGGCTACACCTTC.

This rearrangement joins TRBV5-1 to TRBJ1-1; D is unresolved. The V gene lost 2 bases and the J gene lost 1 base, with 9 bases spanning the gap. CDR1 and CDR2 (germline): SGHRS, YFSETQ. CDR3 length: 14 residues. CDR3 region: CASSFGRANTEAFF. CDR3 nucleotide sequence: TGCGCCAGCAGCTTCGGGAGAGCGAACACTGAAGCTTTCTTT.

This clonotype occurred a few times. The chain uses TRBV21-1 and TRBJ2-3; TRBD2, the table's D call, lacks a check against the DNA. TRBV21-1 is a pseudogene segment. CDR3 length equals 15 residues. In nucleotides, the CDR3 is TGTGCCAGCAGCCGACTAGCCTCCTTTACAGATACGCAGTATTTT. It specifies CASSRLASFTDTQYF.

This clonotype was counted a few times. The chain recombines TRBV15 with TRBJ2-5; tentative D call: TRBD2 (8 bases). Deletions cut 6 bases from V and 3 bases from J, with 20 bases between. CDR1 and CDR2 from the germline V gene are LNHNV and YYDKDF (reference sequence). The CDR3 spans 16 residues. The CDR3 loop reads CATRDSPGGGEETQYF. CDR3 in DNA: TGTGCCACCAGGGACTCCCCGGGAGGGGGCGAAGAGACCCAGTACTTC.

This clonotype was counted at least ten times. This chain links TRBV11-2 with TRBJ2-5, with D unclear. The germline V gene has CDR1 SGHAT and CDR2 FQNNGV. This CDR3 has 12 residues. With 5 bases removed from V and 5 bases from J, the gap between germline ends came to 9 bases. As DNA, the CDR3 is TGTGCCAGCAGCCCCTTATGGGAGACCCAGTACTTC. Translating it yields CASSPLWETQYF.

This clonotype has a handful of counts. The chain combines TRBV5-1 with TRBJ1-1; 7 bases fit TRBD1. The CDR3 has 15 amino acids. The J segment lost 3 bases and the V segment lost 4 bases, leaving 9 bases of the junction unmatched. Germline values: CDR1 SGHRS, CDR2 YFSETQ. The CDR3 sequence is CASSRDDRVYTEAFF. The CDR3 nucleotides are TGCGCCAGCAGCCGGGACGACAGGGTCTACACTGAAGCTTTCTTT.

The chain joins TRBV11-2 to TRBJ2-1; 12 bases align to TRBD1. CDR1 is SGHAT and CDR2 is FQNNGV in the germline V gene. This CDR3 is built from 20 residues. Germline trimming cut 3 bases from V and 7 bases from J; bases unmatched to any gene: 19. The CDR3 loop is CASSFLGQPSRDRGQNEQFF. The CDR3 DNA sequence: TGTGCCAGCAGCTTCCTCGGGCAGCCGTCGCGGGACAGGGGGCAGAATGAGCAGTTCTTC. Complete variable domain (other parts from reference TRBV11-2 and TRBJ2-1): EAGVAQSPRYKIIEKRQSVAFWCNPISGHATLYWYQQILGQGPKLLIQFQNNGVVDDSQLPKDRFSAERLKGVDSTLKIQPAKLEDSAVYLCASSFLGQPSRDRGQNEQFFGPGTRLTVL.

Details on this clonotype: One junction end disagrees with the germline gene, perhaps due to a read error. The CDR3 is CSARAIKGLADAQYF. The CDR3 DNA is TGCAGTGCTAGAGCAATTAAAGGCCTGGCAGATGCGCAGTATTTT. The chain recombines TRBV20-1 with TRBJ2-3; D is unresolved. There are 15 residues in the CDR3. CDR1 is DFQATT and CDR2 is SNEGSKA in the germline V gene (reference sequence).

The V call is TRBV7-9, the J call TRBJ1-1, with TRBD1 as a possible D gene (6 bases). CDR1 is SEHNR, CDR2 FQNEAQ, per germline (reference sequence). The CDR3 covers 14 residues. The V end lost 5 bases, the J end lost 4 bases, and 14 bases lay between the germline ends. The CDR3 spells CASSQAGAGTEAFF. The DNA of the CDR3 is TGTGCCAGCAGCCAAGCAGGGGCGGGCACTGAAGCTTTCTTT.

This clonotype turned up a few times. The chain uses TRBV20-1 and TRBJ1-6, with D perhaps TRBD1 (5 bases). The ends were cut back, 0 bases at V and 5 bases at J, with 14 bases in the middle. Germline CDR1 reads DFQATT; CDR2 reads SNEGSKA (reference sequence). This CDR3 spans 16 amino acids. As DNA, the CDR3 is TGCAGTGCTAGAGATCCGACTGGGGCACATAATTCACCCCTCCACTTT. Amino acid sequence: CSARDPTGAHNSPLHF.

This clonotype was seen a handful of times. The V and J genes are TRBV7-2 and TRBJ1-1, with D possibly being TRBD1 (6 bases). Trimming took 5 bases from V and 0 from J, leaving 16 bases between them. The germline V gene has CDR1 SGHTA and CDR2 FQGNSA. The CDR3 sequence is 16 residues long. The CDR3 here is CASSPSPGQLNTEAFF. DNA for the CDR3: TGTGCCAGCAGCCCATCACCGGGACAACTGAACACTGAAGCTTTCTTT.

The chain has TRBV11-1 and TRBJ2-5, with D perhaps TRBD1 (6 bases). V was clipped by 5 bases and J by 7 bases, with 23 bases between them. Germline lookup yields CDR1 SGHAT and CDR2 FQDESV (reference sequence). CDR3 length: 16 amino acids. The CDR3 here is CASSGPGRGTFWTQYF. The CDR3 nucleotides are TGTGCCAGCAGCGGGCCTGGTAGGGGGACGTTTTGGACCCAGTACTTC.

This rearrangement joins TRBV10-3 to TRBJ2-5; D gene ambiguous. Trimming removed 4 bases at V and 5 bases at J, with 8 bases between. The CDR3 consists of 12 residues. Germline CDR1 reads ENHRY; CDR2 reads SYGVKD. The CDR3 sequence: CAISAMGETQYF. The CDR3 region has the DNA TGTGCCATCAGTGCGATGGGGGAGACCCAGTACTTC.

This chain links TRBV7-9 with TRBJ2-7; 8 bases line up with TRBD1. Unmatched junction bases numbered 5, after V lost 5 bases and J lost 2 bases. Germline V lookup: CDR1 SEHNR, CDR2 FQNEAQ (reference sequence). CDR3 length equals 14 residues. The CDR3 spells CASSRTGPTYEQYF. The CDR3, as DNA: TGTGCCAGCAGCCGGACAGGGCCTACCTACGAGCAGTACTTC.

There are a few counts of this clonotype. The CDR3 here is CASSLGLTDEGKLFF. CDR3 sequence (DNA): TGCGCCAGCAGCTTGGGTCTGACAGATGAGGGAAAACTGTTTTTT. V and J are TRBV5-1 and TRBJ1-4, with D possibly TRBD1 on 5 matching bases. This CDR3 has 15 amino acids. The V gene lost 0 bases and the J gene lost 10 bases, with 16 bases spanning the gap. The V gene's germline CDR1 is SGHRS and CDR2 YFSETQ.

The chain has TRBV6-6 and TRBJ2-7, with 10 bases fitting TRBD1. V trimming: 2 bases; J trimming: 4 bases; junction bases outside the gene matches: 5. Germline CDR1 and CDR2: MNHNY and SVGAGI (reference sequence). The CDR3 length is 15 residues. The CDR3 loop is CASSYPGQGRYEQYF. The CDR3, as DNA: TGTGCCAGCAGTTACCCGGGACAGGGGCGGTACGAGCAGTACTTC.

Ten or more counts support this clonotype. The chain has TRBV6-5 and TRBJ1-5; D not certain. CDR1 is MNHEY, CDR2 SVGAGI, per germline. Trimming stripped 5 bases from V and 2 bases from J, with 13 bases between. The CDR3 contains 15 residues. The CDR3 protein is CASSPSTAGNQPQHF. The CDR3 DNA is TGTGCCAGCAGTCCCTCGACGGCAGGCAATCAGCCCCAGCATTTT.

This clonotype was seen ten or more times. V usage is TRBV29-1 and J usage is TRBJ2-5, with 9 bases fitting TRBD2. CDR3 length equals 18 residues. V trimming: 0 bases; J trimming: 4 bases; junction bases outside the gene matches: 15. CDR1 and CDR2 (germline): SQVTM, ANQGSEA. DNA for the CDR3: TGCAGCGTTGAAGACCGGCGTAGCGGGGGCCCCTCAGGAGAGACCCAGTACTTC. This encodes CSVEDRRSGGPSGETQYF.